The 13 T cell receptor beta chains reported below all come from one sample, sequenced in a study of shared clonotypes between healthy human individuals. Profiled with immunoSEQ multiplex PCR; TCRdb holds only in-frame clones, not every one. The repertoire holds about 2,500,000 clones, roughly nine tenths seen once, with about 0.13% in the top ten. The sample consisted of naive CD4+ T cells sorted from blood. The subset denotes: CD45RA+ positively selected. The receptors come from a man aged 18-30 years in good health.

This clone appeared once. V usage is TRBV4-1 and J usage is TRBJ2-3; no firm D call. Germline V gene sequence: CDR1 MGHRA, CDR2 YSYEKL. V was trimmed by 0 bases and J by 11 bases, leaving 6 bases between them. This CDR3 contains 11 residues. The CDR3 coding sequence is TGCGCCAGCAGCCAAGATGGGAAGCAGTATTTT. Translating gives CASSQDGKQYF.

The gene calls are TRBV6-1 and TRBJ2-7; 7 bases are shared with TRBD1. Losses at the gene ends were 1 base for V and 2 bases for J; bases not matched to a gene: 5. The CDR3 is made up of 15 amino acids. The germline V gene encodes CDR1 MNHNS and CDR2 SASEGT. CDR3 residues: CASSEGQGPTYEQYF. The CDR3 DNA sequence: TGTGCCAGCAGTGAAGGACAGGGCCCTACCTACGAGCAGTACTTC.

J is TRBJ2-5 and V is TRBV10-2; D is perhaps TRBD1 (5 bases). V was pared by 2 bases and J by 2 bases, with 6 bases between. The germline V gene encodes CDR1 WSHSY and CDR2 SAAADI. CDR3 size: 13 residues. The CDR3 DNA follows: TGCGCCAGCAGTGAGAGACAGCAAGAGACCCAGTACTTC. Translating it yields CASSERQQETQYF.

This rearrangement joins TRBV29-1 to TRBJ2-1; perhaps TRBD2 as D (7 bases). The CDR3 totals 12 residues. Germline assignment: CDR1 SQVTM and CDR2 ANQGSEA. V was cut by 6 bases and J by 7 bases, with 13 bases left in between. The CDR3 region is CSVGGASNEQFF. The CDR3 DNA is TGCAGCGTGGGGGGGGCCAGTAATGAGCAGTTCTTC.

V gene TRBV5-1 combines with J gene TRBJ2-7; D could derive from TRBD1 or TRBD2 (6 bases each). V gave up 4 bases and J gave up 2 bases, with 10 bases separating them. Germline CDR1 is SGHRS and CDR2 is YFSETQ. This CDR3 has 13 amino acids. Written as DNA, the CDR3 is TGCGCCAGCAGCCCGGGGGCCACCTACGAGCAGTACTTC. Amino acid sequence: CASSPGATYEQYF.

This rearrangement joins TRBV7-9 to TRBJ2-1; D is uncertain. CDR3 length equals 14 residues. Between the trimmed V and J ends, which lost 5 bases and 7 bases, there was a span of 15 bases. CDR1 is SEHNR and CDR2 is FQNEAQ in the germline V gene (reference sequence). The DNA of the CDR3 is TGTGCCAGCAGCCAAAATAGGGCAGAGAATGAGCAGTTCTTC. Residues: CASSQNRAENEQFF.

This chain connects TRBV5-6 to TRBJ2-4; 7 bases fit TRBD2. The germline gives CDR1 SGHDT, CDR2 YYEEEE. The CDR3 consists of 14 residues. V lost 4 bases and J lost 9; bases outside the gene matches: 10. CDR3 sequence: CASSPYGGGGIQYF. CDR3 sequence (DNA): TGTGCCAGCAGCCCCTACGGTGGGGGGGGCATTCAGTACTTC.

This clone was found once. The CDR3 region is CATSPSDLASYEQYF. As DNA, the CDR3 is TGTGCCACCAGCCCGTCGGACTTAGCGAGCTACGAGCAGTACTTC. The gene calls are TRBV15 and TRBJ2-7; TRBD2 is a possible D gene (5 bases). This CDR3 is built from 15 residues. CDR1 and CDR2 (germline): LNHNV, YYDKDF (reference sequence). The V end was cut by 5 bases, the J end by 3 bases, with 17 bases between.

The genes are TRBV5-1 and TRBJ2-7; D unclear. Trimming cost V 5 bases and J 2 bases, with 17 bases left between them. CDR3 length equals 15 residues. In germline, CDR1 is SGHRS, CDR2 YFSETQ. This chain's CDR3 is CASRNGGDPAYEQYF. As DNA, the CDR3 is TGCGCCAGCAGGAATGGCGGAGACCCCGCCTACGAGCAGTACTTC. Variable domain in full (rest from reference TRBV5-1 and TRBJ2-7): KAGVTQTPRYLIKTRGQQVTLSCSPISGHRSVSWYQQTPGQGLQFLFEYFSETQRNKGNFPGRFSGRQFSNSRSEMNVSTLELGDSALYLCASRNGGDPAYEQYFGPGTRLTVT.

The chain has TRBV11-2 and TRBJ1-3; TRBD1 agrees at 9 bases. Germline V gives CDR1 SGHAT, CDR2 FQNNGV. After removal of 5 bases from V and 5 bases from J, the junction contained 7 bases not matched to a gene. The CDR3 runs 15 residues. CDR3 sequence: CASSNGTGYRNTIYF. DNA for the CDR3: TGTGCCAGCAGCAACGGGACAGGGTACAGAAACACCATATATTTT. The full variable domain, completed using reference TRBV11-2 and TRBJ1-3, is EAGVAQSPRYKIIEKRQSVAFWCNPISGHATLYWYQQILGQGPKLLIQFQNNGVVDDSQLPKDRFSAERLKGVDSTLKIQPAKLEDSAVYLCASSNGTGYRNTIYFGEGSWLTVV.

Concerning this clone: This specimen includes other DNA sequences encoding the same CDR3. V and J are TRBV7-2 and TRBJ1-5; no clear D. Trimming stripped 0 bases from V and 4 bases from J, with 7 bases between. The CDR3 extends over 14 amino acids. Germline V gene sequence: CDR1 SGHTA, CDR2 FQGNSA. CDR3 amino acids: CASSLAGLNQPQHF. Written as DNA, the CDR3 is TGTGCCAGCAGCTTAGCTGGTTTAAATCAGCCCCAGCATTTT.

For this clone: The sample has other DNA sequences that encode this CDR3 too. The CDR3: CASSEIDRVNGYTF. The DNA of the CDR3 is TGTGCCAGCAGTGAAATTGACAGGGTTAATGGCTACACCTTC. The gene calls are TRBV6-1 and TRBJ1-2, with TRBD1 matching over 7 bases. CDR1 is MNHNS, CDR2 SASEGT, per germline. The V gene end was trimmed by 2 bases and the J gene end by 6 bases; junction bases not matched to a gene: 6. The CDR3 is 14 amino acids.

The chain uses TRBV6-5 and TRBJ2-1; 8 bases align to TRBD2. Trimming at V came to 4 bases and at J to 5 bases, leaving 10 bases not matched to a gene. The CDR3 contains 16 residues. CDR1 is MNHEY and CDR2 is SVGAGI in the germline V gene. The CDR3 here is CASSSKVAGHNNEQFF. Written as DNA, the CDR3 is TGTGCCAGCAGTTCTAAGGTAGCGGGGCATAACAATGAGCAGTTCTTC.